Below are 29 T cell receptor beta chains sequenced from a single sample in a study of response to subunit inactivated influenza vaccine. TCRdb called the RT-PCR reads again in MiXCR, with one record for every CDR3 protein. The repertoire holds some 800,000 distinct CDR3 sequences, roughly 20% seen once, with roughly 10% in the top ten. The material sequenced was PBMCs from blood, taken 4 to 6 days after vaccination. All receptors come from a man between 50 and 59 years old who received an inactivated influenza vaccine.

This clonotype has just a few counts. The J gene is TRBJ2-3, the V gene TRBV10-3, with 13 nucleotides matching TRBD2. The junction had 12 bases not matched to a gene; V was cut back by 5 bases and J by 7 bases. The V gene's germline CDR1 is ENHRY and CDR2 SYGVKD. The CDR3 spans 17 residues. Here the CDR3 reads CAISPDVGLAGANTQYF. CDR3 in DNA: TGTGCCATCAGTCCCGACGTCGGACTAGCGGGAGCGAATACGCAGTATTTT.

This clonotype has a handful of counts. CDR3 sequence reads: CSVDLDTQYF. The DNA for the CDR3 is TGCAGCGTTGATTTGGATACGCAGTATTTT. The chain carries TRBV29-1 and TRBJ2-3; D remains ambiguous. Germline V gives CDR1 SQVTM, CDR2 ANQGSEA. This CDR3 region has 10 residues. V shed 3 bases and J shed 6 bases, with 4 bases lying between them.

The sample holds many counts of this clonotype. The chain combines TRBV29-1 with TRBJ2-7; perhaps TRBD1 as D (5 bases). With 2 bases removed from V and 7 bases from J, the gap between germline ends came to 15 bases. CDR1 SQVTM and CDR2 ANQGSEA come from the germline V gene. There are 13 residues in the CDR3. The CDR3: CSVESYDRLEQYF. CDR3 DNA sequence: TGCAGCGTTGAAAGCTACGACAGATTGGAGCAGTACTTC.

This clonotype was counted a few times. CDR3 DNA sequence: TGTGCCAGCATGTGGCAGGGTCGAGAGCAGTACTTC. Amino acids: CASMWQGREQYF. V is TRBV12-3 or TRBV12-4 and J is TRBJ2-7, with D possibly matching TRBD1 (5 bases). This CDR3 region has 12 residues. V dropped 7 bases and J dropped 7 bases, with 14 bases sitting between them.

This clonotype has only a few counts. The chain has TRBV28 and TRBJ1-4; 8 bases align to TRBD1. The CDR3 loop spans 14 amino acids. Germline CDR1 is MDHEN and CDR2 is SYDVKM. With V trimmed by 4 bases and J by 8 bases, 6 bases remained unmatched. The CDR3 protein is CASSSGQGVEKLFF. DNA of the CDR3: TGTGCCAGCAGTTCAGGACAGGGTGTCGAAAAACTGTTTTTT.

V gene TRBV4-2 combines with J gene TRBJ1-4, with unresolved D. Per germline, CDR1 LGHNA and CDR2 YNFKEQ. The CDR3 extends over 12 amino acids. The V end was cut by 1 base, the J end by 7 bases, with 4 bases between. The CDR3 is CASSQVGEKLFF. The CDR3 DNA sequence: TGTGCCAGCAGCCAAGTAGGTGAAAAACTGTTTTTT.

This chain links TRBV12-3 or TRBV12-4 with TRBJ2-7; 7 bases fit TRBD1. The junction had 6 bases not matched to a gene; V was cut back by 3 bases and J by 4 bases. The CDR3 runs 14 residues. The CDR3 is CASSLYDRAYEQYF. The CDR3 region has the DNA TGTGCCAGCAGTTTGTATGACAGGGCATACGAGCAGTACTTC.

This clonotype was seen more than once but under ten times. V usage is TRBV12-3 or TRBV12-4 and J usage is TRBJ2-1; 10 nucleotides match TRBD2. CDR3 length: 15 amino acids. Trimming removed 6 bases from V and 5 bases from J; junction bases left unmatched: 7. As DNA, the CDR3 is TGTGCCAGCAGAGAAGCGGGAGGGCCCCACAATGAGCAGTTCTTC. Amino acid sequence: CASREAGGPHNEQFF.

The J gene is TRBJ1-1, the V gene TRBV12-3 or TRBV12-4; D possibly corresponds to TRBD1 (5 bases). CDR3 size: 15 residues. Trimming left V 6 bases short and J 1 base short, with 15 bases between. CDR3 amino acids: CASSRPWGRNTEAFF. Here the CDR3 DNA reads TGTGCCAGCAGCCGACCCTGGGGCCGGAACACTGAAGCTTTCTTT.

V gene TRBV28 combines with J gene TRBJ2-7, with D perhaps TRBD1 or TRBD2 (5 bases each). V dropped 6 bases and J dropped 3 bases, with 18 bases sitting between them. Germline CDR1 and CDR2: MDHEN and SYDVKM. The CDR3 extends over 15 amino acids. The CDR3 nucleotides are TGTGCCAGCAGGACGTATTGGGACCCAGTCTACGAGCAGTACTTC. It yields the protein CASRTYWDPVYEQYF.

The J gene is TRBJ2-7, the V gene TRBV6-1; no definite D call. V dropped 7 bases and J dropped 3 bases, with 16 bases sitting between them. The CDR3 has 14 residues. Looked up from germline, CDR1 is MNHNS and CDR2 is SASEGT. CDR3 region: CASTNNLYGYEQYF. Written as DNA, the CDR3 is TGTGCCAGCACCAACAACCTTTATGGCTACGAGCAGTACTTC.

The V call is TRBV24-1, the J call TRBJ2-6, with D possibly being TRBD1 (6 bases). The V gene's germline CDR1 is KGHDR and CDR2 SFDVKD. The CDR3 loop spans 15 amino acids. With 3 bases removed from V and 4 bases from J, the gap between germline ends came to 9 bases. This CDR3 reads CATSDMGAGANVLTF. The CDR3 nucleotides read TGTGCCACCAGTGATATGGGGGCCGGGGCCAACGTCCTGACTTTC.

This clonotype was observed a few times. CDR3 in DNA: TGCAGCGTTGAGCAGCTAGCGGGAGGATCCTACAATGAGCAGTTCTTC. Encoded protein: CSVEQLAGGSYNEQFF. The V gene is TRBV29-1, the J gene TRBJ2-1; 11 bases are shared with TRBD2. This CDR3 comprises 16 residues. From germline, CDR1 is SQVTM and CDR2 ANQGSEA. V trimming: 3 bases; J trimming: 1 base; junction bases outside the gene matches: 5.

The rearrangement links TRBV20-1 to TRBJ1-3, with TRBD1 as a possible D gene (6 bases). V lost 1 base, J lost 3 bases, and 7 bases lay in between. The CDR3 has 13 amino acids. From germline, CDR1 is DFQATT and CDR2 SNEGSKA (reference sequence). The DNA of the CDR3 is TGCAGTGCTAGAGGAGGGGGTGGAAACACCATATATTTT. It yields the protein CSARGGGGNTIYF.

This chain uses TRBV15 with TRBJ2-7; 7 bases align to TRBD2. Germline V lookup: CDR1 LNHNV, CDR2 YYDKDF (reference sequence). The CDR3 has 13 residues. Trimming took 6 bases from V and 4 from J; bases not matched to a gene: 6. The CDR3 region has the DNA TGTGCCACCAGGGGAGGGGTCCAGTACGAGCAGTACTTC. Its protein product is CATRGGVQYEQYF. Supplemented by reference TRBV15 and TRBJ2-7, the full variable domain reads DAMVIQNPRYQVTQFGKPVTLSCSQTLNHNVMYWYQQKSSQAPKLLFHYYDKDFNNEADTPDNFQSRRPNTSFCFLDIRSPGLGDTAMYLCATRGGVQYEQYFGPGTRLTVT.

This clonotype was counted a few times. The chain uses TRBV12-3 or TRBV12-4 and TRBJ1-1, with a possible D match to TRBD1 (6 bases). This CDR3 has 13 residues. V was shortened by 5 bases and J by 4 bases, with 11 bases between the two germline ends. The CDR3 here is CASSTGTRTEAFF. DNA for the CDR3: TGTGCCAGCAGTACAGGGACACGCACTGAAGCTTTCTTT.

This clonotype came up a few times. The gene calls are TRBV4-3 and TRBJ1-6, with D unresolved. Germline values: CDR1 LGHNA, CDR2 YSLEER. This CDR3 is built from 12 residues. Trimming stripped 0 bases from V and 10 bases from J, with 4 bases between. The CDR3 loop is CASSQDYSPLHF. CDR3 nucleotide sequence: TGCGCCAGCAGCCAAGATTACTCACCCCTCCACTTT.

This chain joins TRBV6-5 and TRBJ2-6; the match to TRBD1 covers 9 bases. The CDR3 loop spans 18 amino acids. The J segment lost 6 bases and the V segment lost 4 bases, leaving 13 bases of the junction unmatched. CDR1 and CDR2 from the germline V gene are MNHEY and SVGAGI. The CDR3, as DNA: TGTGCCAGCAGTTCCACCCTTAACAGGGGGCCAACGGCCAACGTCCTGACTTTC. As protein: CASSSTLNRGPTANVLTF.

This CDR3 is CSARVGQNTEAFF. The CDR3 nucleotides are TGCAGTGCTAGGGTAGGTCAGAACACTGAAGCTTTCTTT. The chain couples TRBV20-1 to TRBJ1-1, with D uncertain. Trimming left V 3 bases short and J 1 base short, with 9 bases between. CDR1 and CDR2 (germline): DFQATT, SNEGSKA (reference sequence). This CDR3 is built from 13 residues.

This clonotype was recorded a few times. V and J are TRBV29-1 and TRBJ1-5; possible D gene TRBD1, 5 bases. Trimming removed 4 bases at V and 2 bases at J, with 12 bases between. Germline CDR1 is SQVTM and CDR2 is ANQGSEA. The CDR3 totals 14 residues. CDR3 in amino acids: CSVVAGTGNQPQHF. CDR3 coding DNA: TGCAGCGTTGTGGCAGGGACGGGCAATCAGCCCCAGCATTTT.

V and J are TRBV20-1 and TRBJ1-2, with D uncertain. Trimming removed 1 base at V and 0 bases at J, with 6 bases between. Germline CDR1 DFQATT, CDR2 SNEGSKA (reference sequence). The CDR3 spans 13 residues. The chain's CDR3 is CSARGTPNYGYTF. For the CDR3, the DNA is TGCAGTGCTAGAGGCACCCCTAACTATGGCTACACCTTC.

The J gene is TRBJ2-3, the V gene TRBV14; D possibly corresponds to TRBD2 (6 bases). CDR3 length equals 16 residues. The germline V gene has CDR1 SGHDN and CDR2 FVKESK. V was shortened by 0 bases and J by 0 bases, with 10 bases between the two germline ends. The CDR3 bases are TGTGCCAGCAGCCAAGACCCGGGAGTTAGCACAGATACGCAGTATTTT. It encodes CASSQDPGVSTDTQYF.

The V gene is TRBV9, the J gene TRBJ1-1; 8 positions match TRBD1. Germline CDR1 and CDR2: SGDLS and YYNGEE. There are 15 residues in the CDR3. V trimming: 4 bases; J trimming: 1 base; junction bases outside the gene matches: 6. The CDR3 loop reads CASSPRDRPNTEAFF. The DNA of the CDR3 is TGTGCCAGCAGCCCCCGGGACAGGCCGAACACTGAAGCTTTCTTT.

The chain joins TRBV3-1 to TRBJ2-1; TRBD2 aligns across 9 bases. Trimming at V came to 3 bases and at J to 6 bases, leaving 12 bases not matched to a gene. Germline V lookup: CDR1 LGHDT, CDR2 YNNKEL (reference sequence). The CDR3 is 17 amino acids. DNA for the CDR3: TGTGCCAGCAGCCATCGGAGTCGGGGAGCGGGGGGCAATGAGCAGTTCTTC. Protein: CASSHRSRGAGGNEQFF.

Only a few counts were recorded for this clonotype. V gene TRBV7-9 combines with J gene TRBJ1-5; TRBD1 agrees at 10 bases. This CDR3 region has 17 residues. The junction had 6 bases not matched to a gene; V was cut back by 1 base and J by 3 bases. The germline V gene encodes CDR1 SEHNR and CDR2 FQNEAQ (reference sequence). CDR3 DNA: TGTGCCAGCAGCTTAGAACGGACAGGGGGGTTCAATCAGCCCCAGCATTTT. It translates to CASSLERTGGFNQPQHF.

This chain links TRBV7-6 with TRBJ2-5; D is possibly TRBD1 (6 bases). CDR1 SGHVS and CDR2 FNYEAQ come from the germline V gene. Trimming shortened V by 5 bases and J by 4 bases, and 14 bases separated the two germline ends. The CDR3 runs 14 residues. This CDR3 is CASSTEQGLETQYF. CDR3 nucleotides: TGTGCCAGCAGCACAGAACAGGGTCTAGAGACCCAGTACTTC.

This clonotype was detected ten times or more. The junction does not match germline at one end; this may be a read error. V is TRBV5-1 and J is TRBJ2-2; D gene uncertain. CDR3 length equals 15 residues. Germline V gives CDR1 SGHRS, CDR2 YFSETQ. CDR3 DNA: TGTGCCAGCAGTTTAGTAGGAGCGAACACCGGGGAGCTGTTTTTT. Protein product: CASSLVGANTGELFF.

In its sample, this clonotype was seen a few times. J is TRBJ2-1 and V is TRBV18; weak D call: TRBD2 (6 bases). Trimming shortened V by 2 bases and J by 10 bases, and 12 bases separated the two germline ends. Germline CDR1 reads KGHSH; CDR2 reads LQKENI. The CDR3 runs 13 residues. CDR3 in DNA: TGTGCCAGCTCACCAGGTGGGGGGTCGGAGCAGTTCTTC. Protein: CASSPGGGSEQFF.

This chain joins TRBV20-1 and TRBJ1-1, with 9 bases lining up with TRBD1. Trimming cost V 4 bases and J 5 bases; bases outside gene matches: 2. Germline V gene sequence: CDR1 DFQATT, CDR2 SNEGSKA (reference sequence). This CDR3 is built from 12 residues. The CDR3 region is CSAKQGATEAFF. The DNA for the CDR3 is TGCAGTGCTAAACAGGGGGCAACTGAAGCTTTCTTT.